These 26 T cell receptor beta chains originate from one sample sequenced in a study of tumor and adjacent non-tumor tissue in lung cancer. No cell sorting was done before RNA was extracted from the tissue. This non-tumor lung sample came from over 3 cm beyond the tumor edge. TCRbeta libraries were built with three rounds of nested PCR, modified from ARM-PCR. TCRdb re-analysed the multiplex PCR reads in MiXCR, keeping a single row per CDR3 protein. The table has 48,000 or so distinct CDR3 sequences, 55% to 65% seen once. Sequenced material: distant non-tumor lung tissue. These receptors were obtained from a woman aged 70-85 years with non-small cell lung cancer.

Regarding this clonotype: This may be a read error, as it is one base from a much larger clone. The chain links TRBV28 to TRBJ2-7; D might be TRBD1 or TRBD2, each matching 5 bases. Germline CDR1 and CDR2: MDHEN and SYDVKM. This CDR3 is built from 13 residues. Trimming shortened V by 7 bases and J by 5 bases, and 15 bases separated the two germline ends. The CDR3 DNA is TGTGCCAGCATGGGGGTGGTACCCGACGAGCAGTACTTC. Translation gives CASMGVVPDEQYF.

A note on this clonotype: No conserved phenylalanine or tryptophan is present at the end of the CDR3, so a read error is the likely explanation. The gene calls are TRBV5-4 and TRBJ1-1; 9 bases agree with TRBD1. Germline V CDR1 and CDR2: SGHNT, YYREEE (reference sequence). The CDR3 is 16 residues long. Trimming cost V 5 bases and J 5 bases; bases outside gene matches: 13. DNA for the CDR3: TGTGCCAGCAGTCGTATTCCGGGACAGGGAGTTACTGAAGCTTTCATT. Its protein product is CASSRIPGQGVTEAFI.

Details on this clonotype: This may be a read error: a much more frequent sequence differs by one nucleotide. The CDR3 reads CVSSAWGSPRGDTQYF. CDR3 DNA sequence: TGTGTCAGCAGCGCCTGGGGTAGTCCCCGAGGAGATACGCAGTATTTT. The rearrangement links TRBV11-2 to TRBJ2-3; D call uncertain. Germline V lookup: CDR1 SGHAT, CDR2 FQNNGV. CDR3 length: 16 amino acids.

As to this clonotype: One junction end does not reproduce the germline sequence, and a read error may be involved. The V gene is TRBV5-1, the J gene TRBJ2-3, with 9 nucleotides matching TRBD2. The CDR3 loop spans 16 amino acids. Germline V lookup: CDR1 SGHRS, CDR2 YFSETQ. Here the CDR3 reads CASSSPSGTSTGTQYF. The CDR3 nucleotides are TGCGCCAGCAGTTCCCCTAGCGGGACTAGCACAGGTACGCAGTATTTT.

As regards this clonotype: The junction departs from germline at one end; a sequencing error may be responsible. This CDR3 is CANSLQGAKNIQYF. The CDR3 bases are TGTGCCAACAGTCTACAGGGGGCGAAAAACATCCAGTACTTC. J is TRBJ2-4 and V is TRBV12-3 or TRBV12-4; 9 bases map to TRBD1. The CDR3 extends over 14 amino acids.

Remarks on this clonotype: A much larger clone differs from this one at a single base, so this may be a read error. The missing conserved phenylalanine or tryptophan at the end of this CDR3 makes a read error likely. This chain uses TRBV4-1 with TRBJ2-5; D possibly corresponds to TRBD2 (6 bases). Germline V gene lookup returns CDR1 MGHRA and CDR2 YSYEKL. Between the trimmed V and J ends, which lost 0 bases and 5 bases, there was a span of 22 bases. The CDR3 covers 18 residues. CDR3 amino acids: CASSQEEEGAALGETQYL. CDR3 DNA sequence: TGCGCCAGCAGCCAAGAAGAGGAGGGAGCGGCCCTGGGGGAGACCCAGTACTTA.

As to this clonotype: One end of the junction fails to match germline, which may point to a read error. The chain employs TRBV6-1 and TRBJ2-3; 7 bases line up with TRBD2. The CDR3 length is 16 residues. Germline CDR1 MNHNS, CDR2 SASEGT. CDR3 region: CVSSTWEGPPPDTQYF. In nucleotides, the CDR3 is TGTGTCAGCAGTACCTGGGAGGGCCCCCCTCCAGATACGCAGTATTTT.

As for this clonotype: One end of the junction is discordant with germline, which a read error may explain. This sequence joins TRBV29-1 and TRBJ2-1; 13 nucleotides align to TRBD2. The CDR3 spans 16 residues. Germline V gives CDR1 SQVTM, CDR2 ANQGSEA. CDR3 sequence: CSVRLAGGNTYTEQFF. The CDR3 DNA follows: TGCAGCGTAAGACTAGCGGGAGGTAACACCTACACTGAGCAGTTCTTC.

A note on this clonotype: An end of the junction differs from the germline gene, which may be a read error. The chain is built from TRBV6-2 or TRBV6-3 and TRBJ2-2, with 8 bases matching TRBD1. Germline values: CDR1 MNHEY, CDR2 SVGEGT. The CDR3 contains 17 residues. CDR3 region: CISSLRDQGANTGELSF. CDR3 sequence (DNA): TGTATCAGCAGTCTCCGCGATCAGGGGGCGAACACCGGGGAGCTGTCTTTT.

Concerning this clonotype: A junction end diverges from the germline sequence, so it may reflect a read error. The chain links TRBV4-2 to TRBJ1-3, with a possible D match to TRBD1 (5 bases). CDR3 size: 13 residues. CDR1 is LGHNA, CDR2 YNFKEQ, per germline. CDR3: CTSSQWGRDTIYF. CDR3 coding DNA: TGTACCAGCAGCCAATGGGGACGGGACACCATATATTTT.

As to this clonotype: This may be a read error: a much more frequent sequence differs by one nucleotide. No conserved phenylalanine or tryptophan ends this CDR3, so it is likely a read error. The V call is TRBV28, the J call TRBJ2-3, with D perhaps being TRBD1 or TRBD2 (6 bases each). Trimming cost V 3 bases and J 4 bases, with 17 bases left between them. The V gene's germline CDR1 is MDHEN and CDR2 SYDVKM. The CDR3 sequence is 16 residues long. In DNA, the CDR3 is TGTGCCAGCAGTTTGGTTCCGGGGGCGAGAGCAGATACGCAGTATCTT. Protein: CASSLVPGARADTQYL.

In the case of this clonotype: This may come from a read error, since a much larger clone is one base off. The V and J genes are TRBV30 and TRBJ2-1; the match to TRBD2 covers 8 bases. There are 19 residues in the CDR3. V shed 4 bases and J 0 bases; nucleotides not matched to a gene: 17. Germline CDR1 and CDR2: GTSNPN and SVGIG (reference sequence). CDR3 bases: TGTGCCTGGATTGTACGGGGTGGCGGGAGGACATTCTCCTACAATGAGCAGTTCTTC. Its translation is CAWIVRGGGRTFSYNEQFF. The variable domain in full, with the rest retrieved from reference TRBV30 and TRBJ2-1, is SQTIHQWPATLVQPVGSPLSLECTVEGTSNPNLYWYRQAAGRGLQLLFYSVGIGQISSEVPQNLSASRPQDRQFILSSKKLLLSDSGFYLCAWIVRGGGRTFSYNEQFFGPGTRLTVL.

Turning to this clonotype: With a much larger clone just one base away, this may be a read error. As the CDR3 is not closed by the conserved phenylalanine or tryptophan, this likely results from a read error. It is unclear where the CDR3 begins or ends on the DNA, so no DNA is shown, and the CDR3 is as TCRdb lists it. The genes are TRBV29-1 and TRBJ2-7; TRBD1 reflects the table's D call only, with no check against the DNA. Germline V lookup: CDR1 SQVTM, CDR2 ANQGSEA. The CDR3 length equals 16 residues, ends included. CDR3 amino acids: CSLRRTGVVYICEQYL.

About this clonotype: One junction end disagrees with the germline gene, perhaps due to a read error. The V and J genes are TRBV6-2 or TRBV6-3 and TRBJ2-3; 13 bases line up with TRBD2. The CDR3 runs to 19 residues. Per germline, CDR1 MNHEY and CDR2 SVGEGT. The CDR3 DNA reads as TGTGTCAGCAGTGCAATAGGACTAGCGGGAGCCCCTCGATCAAATACGCAGTATTTT. It is translated as CVSSAIGLAGAPRSNTQYF.

The chain uses TRBV18 and TRBJ2-2; D gene unclear. The germline CDR1 and CDR2 sequences are KGHSH and LQKENI. The CDR3 runs 14 residues. V lost 0 bases to trimming and J lost 1 base, with 3 bases between them. In DNA form, the CDR3 reads TGTGCCAGCTCACCACCTCAGAACACCGGGGAGCTGTTTTTT. This gives the protein CASSPPQNTGELFF.

As regards this clonotype: Given a much more abundant clone one base away, this may be a read error. The rearrangement links TRBV5-1 to TRBJ1-1, with TRBD1 matching over 7 bases. Germline V lookup: CDR1 SGHRS, CDR2 YFSETQ. The CDR3 contains 12 residues. With 3 bases clipped from V and 6 bases from J, the junction kept 2 bases outside the gene matches. The CDR3 protein is CASSSDRPEAFF. Written as DNA, the CDR3 is TGCGCCAGCAGCTCGGACAGGCCTGAAGCTTTCTTT. Variable domain in full (rest from reference TRBV5-1 and TRBJ1-1): KAGVTQTPRYLIKTRGQQVTLSCSPISGHRSVSWYQQTPGQGLQFLFEYFSETQRNKGNFPGRFSGRQFSNSRSEMNVSTLELGDSALYLCASSSDRPEAFFGQGTRLTVV.

This clonotype was counted ten times or more. This chain links TRBV6-5 with TRBJ1-2; maybe TRBD1 (5 bases). CDR1 is MNHEY and CDR2 is SVGAGI in the germline V gene. This CDR3 is built from 14 residues. The V end was cut by 7 bases, the J end by 4 bases, with 16 bases between. For the CDR3, the DNA is TGTGCCAGCAAGCGCCTGGGACGGGGCTATGGCTACACCTTC. It translates to CASKRLGRGYGYTF.

The chain carries TRBV20-1 and TRBJ1-2, with no clear D. Germline CDR1 reads DFQATT; CDR2 reads SNEGSKA (reference sequence). The germline V and J ends were trimmed by 2 bases and 0 bases, with 4 bases remaining between them. The CDR3 loop spans 12 amino acids. The CDR3 DNA reads TGCAGTGCTAGAATCTCTAACTATGGCTACACCTTC. This codes for CSARISNYGYTF.

This clonotype is a singleton in its sample. The junction departs from the called germline gene at one end, perhaps through a read error. This sequence joins TRBV11-3 and TRBJ2-5, with TRBD1 as a possible D gene (5 bases). The CDR3 covers 13 residues. Germline loops: CDR1 SGHNT, CDR2 YENEEA. CDR3 residues: CASSFDSQWTQYF. As DNA, the CDR3 is TGTGCCAGCAGCTTCGACAGCCAGTGGACCCAATATTTC.

A word on this clonotype: Lacking the conserved final phenylalanine or tryptophan, this CDR3 likely reflects a read error. V and J are TRBV7-9 and TRBJ1-1, with 10 positions matching TRBD1. Trimming took 8 bases from V and 7 from J; bases not matched to a gene: 19. Looked up from germline, CDR1 is SEHNR and CDR2 is FQNEAQ (reference sequence). The CDR3 covers 17 residues. CDR3 nucleotide sequence: TGTGCCAGCGGCTCAAGTTTGCAGGGGACAGGGGCTGGTGAAGCTTTCATT. The encoded protein is CASGSSLQGTGAGEAFI.

This clonotype appeared once. Mismatch with germline at one junction end may stem from a read error. This chain uses TRBV5-6 with TRBJ2-1; D gene unclear. The germline V gene has CDR1 SGHDT and CDR2 YYEEEE. This CDR3 has 13 residues. The CDR3 nucleotides read TGTGCAAGCAGCTCTGCTAGGATTAATGAGCAGTTCTTC. It encodes CASSSARINEQFF.

A note on this clonotype: Germline is not matched at one junction end, which may reflect a read error. The chain recombines TRBV2 with TRBJ2-7, with D possibly matching TRBD2 (6 bases). The length of the CDR3 is 15 residues. The V gene's germline CDR1 is SNHLY and CDR2 FYNNEI. This CDR3 reads CASSETRGDPYVQYF. The CDR3 DNA reads TGTGCCAGTAGCGAGACTAGAGGGGACCCCTACGTGCAGTACTTC.

This clonotype was seen more than once but under ten times. A read error may produce the germline difference seen at one junction end. J is TRBJ2-5 and V is TRBV6-5; possible D gene TRBD2, 5 bases. The CDR3 totals 16 residues. Germline V gives CDR1 MNHEY, CDR2 SVGAGI. DNA of the CDR3: TGTGCCAGCAATTACTCGCTTGGGGAGAGGGAAGAGACCCATTACTTC. Translating it yields CASNYSLGEREETHYF.

The rearrangement joins TRBV14 to TRBJ2-1; D unclear. V was trimmed by 10 bases and J by 8 bases, leaving 21 bases between them. The CDR3 totals 14 residues. CDR1 and CDR2 from the germline V gene are SGHDN and FVKESK. The CDR3 region has the DNA TGTGCCAACAGACGAGAGGTCATGACGGATGAGCAGTTCTTC. This translates into CANRREVMTDEQFF.

Of note for this clonotype: One end of the junction is discordant with germline, which a read error may explain. The chain recombines TRBV6-5 with TRBJ2-7, with D tentatively TRBD2 (6 bases). CDR3 length equals 14 residues. Germline V gives CDR1 MNHEY, CDR2 SVGAGI. CDR3 sequence reads: CAGSYREIHYEQYF. DNA for the CDR3: TGTGCCGGCAGTTACCGGGAGATCCACTACGAGCAGTACTTC.

On this clonotype: One end of the junction does not line up with germline, which may come from a read error. This rearrangement joins TRBV10-2 to TRBJ1-1, with a tentative D call TRBD1 (5 bases). Germline lookup yields CDR1 WSHSY and CDR2 SAAADI. This CDR3 has 15 residues. The CDR3 DNA is TGCACCAGCAGTGAGCGGGGCACTCTGAACACTGAAGCTTTCTTT. As protein: CTSSERGTLNTEAFF.